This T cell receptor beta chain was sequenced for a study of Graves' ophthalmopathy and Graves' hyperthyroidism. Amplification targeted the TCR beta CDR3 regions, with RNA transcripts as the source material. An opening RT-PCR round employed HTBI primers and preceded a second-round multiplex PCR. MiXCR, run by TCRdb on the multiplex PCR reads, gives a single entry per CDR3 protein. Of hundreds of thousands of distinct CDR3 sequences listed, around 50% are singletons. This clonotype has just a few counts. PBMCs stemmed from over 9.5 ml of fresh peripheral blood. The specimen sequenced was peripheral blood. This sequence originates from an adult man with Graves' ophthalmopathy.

CDR3 sequence: CASTVTGQETQYF. For the CDR3, the DNA is TGTGCCAGCACCGTCACAGGGCAGGAGACCCAGTACTTC. This sequence joins TRBV11-2 and TRBJ2-5, with D possibly matching TRBD1 (6 bases). The length of the CDR3 is 13 residues. The germline V gene encodes CDR1 SGHAT and CDR2 FQNNGV. Trimming left V 7 bases short and J 5 bases short, with 14 bases between.